These 18 T cell receptor beta chains were all obtained from the same sample, sequenced in a study of cytomegalovirus exposure and HLA in healthy donors. Primers: 60 Vbeta forward and 13 Jbeta reverse. Assay used: immunoSEQ multiplex PCR; TCRdb lists only in-frame clones, some missing. The sample lists approximately 240,000 clones; 77% were seen once. The sequencing sample was made of PBMCs. The receptors shown here come from a woman aged 55-69 years in good health and CMV-seropositive.

V gene TRBV6-5 combines with J gene TRBJ2-7; 7 positions match TRBD1. Per the germline V gene, CDR1 is MNHEY and CDR2 is SVGAGI. The CDR3 spans 16 residues. Trimming took 0 bases from V and 3 from J; bases not matched to a gene: 8. CDR3 sequence reads: CASSYSTGQRSYEQYF. DNA for the CDR3: TGTGCCAGCAGTTACTCGACAGGGCAGAGGAGCTACGAGCAGTACTTC.

This clone has only a few counts. The V gene is TRBV6-6, the J gene TRBJ1-5, with 7 bases lining up with TRBD1. The germline V gene has CDR1 MNHNY and CDR2 SVGAGI (reference sequence). The CDR3 spans 14 residues. V lost 2 bases and J lost 3; bases outside the gene matches: 1. The CDR3 here is CASSYDRANQPQHF. DNA of the CDR3: TGTGCCAGCAGTTACGACAGGGCCAATCAGCCCCAGCATTTT.

This clone was seen once. The chain employs TRBV12-5 and TRBJ1-6, with no clear D. CDR3 length equals 15 residues. Germline CDR1 LGHNT, CDR2 FRNRAP. Trimming took 6 bases from V and 0 from J, leaving 9 bases between them. CDR3 amino acids: CASGTESSYNSPLHF. As DNA, the CDR3 is TGTGCTAGTGGCACAGAAAGCTCCTATAATTCACCCCTCCACTTT. The full variable domain, completed using reference TRBV12-5 and TRBJ1-6, is DARVTQTPRHKVTEMGQEVTMRCQPILGHNTVFWYRQTMMQGLELLAYFRNRAPLDDSGMPKDRFSAEMPDATLATLKIQPSEPRDSAVYFCASGTESSYNSPLHFGNGTRLTVT.

This clone was picked up one time. The chain combines TRBV10-3 with TRBJ1-2, with a tentative D call TRBD1 (6 bases). Trimming pared 0 bases from V and 8 bases from J, leaving 16 bases between. In germline, CDR1 is ENHRY, CDR2 SYGVKD. CDR3 size: 15 residues. Here the CDR3 DNA reads TGTGCCATCAGTGAGTCCACAGGGTCTTTTATGGGCTACACCTTC. Amino acids: CAISESTGSFMGYTF.

The chain joins TRBV30 to TRBJ1-1; the D gene is possibly TRBD1 (6 bases). The germline V gene encodes CDR1 GTSNPN and CDR2 SVGIG (reference sequence). Trimming left V 7 bases short and J 5 bases short, with 11 bases between. The CDR3 has 11 residues. The CDR3 region is CASYRVTEAFF. For the CDR3, the DNA is TGTGCCTCCTACAGGGTAACTGAAGCTTTCTTT.

The genes are TRBV5-1 and TRBJ2-7; 12 bases are shared with TRBD2. This CDR3 has 17 residues. J lost 1 base, V lost 0 bases, and 5 bases had no gene match. Germline CDR1 SGHRS, CDR2 YFSETQ. CDR3 amino acids: CASSLALAGGASYEQYF. CDR3 sequence (DNA): TGCGCCAGCAGCTTGGCCCTAGCGGGGGGGGCTTCCTACGAGCAGTACTTC.

V and J are TRBV5-1 and TRBJ2-3, with TRBD2 matching 9 bases. Germline CDR1 SGHRS, CDR2 YFSETQ. The CDR3 consists of 17 residues. V trimming: 4 bases; J trimming: 4 bases; junction bases outside the gene matches: 13. As DNA, the CDR3 is TGCGCCAGCAGCCCGATTGCGGGAGCGGGGGGACCAGATACGCAGTATTTT. Translated: CASSPIAGAGGPDTQYF.

The sample holds a few counts of this clone. DNA of the CDR3: TGTGCCAGCAGCTTATCCGGGACTAGCGGTTACGAGCAGTACTTC. Translation gives CASSLSGTSGYEQYF. The chain is built from TRBV7-2 and TRBJ2-7; 11 bases match TRBD2. This CDR3 has 15 residues. Germline loops: CDR1 SGHTA, CDR2 FQGNSA. The V gene end was trimmed by 2 bases and the J gene end by 4 bases; junction bases not matched to a gene: 4.

The chain carries TRBV5-1 and TRBJ1-1; the match to TRBD1 covers 7 bases. Per the germline V gene, CDR1 is SGHRS and CDR2 is YFSETQ. CDR3 length: 15 amino acids. The V segment lost 3 bases and the J segment 1 base; nucleotides outside the gene matches: 6. CDR3 DNA sequence: TGCGCCAGCAGCTCCGTAGGGACAGCGAACACTGAAGCTTTCTTT. Translation gives CASSSVGTANTEAFF.

The chain combines TRBV10-3 with TRBJ1-4, with 8 bases fitting TRBD1. The trim removed 6 bases at V and 7 bases at J, leaving 10 bases unmatched. The CDR3 length is 15 residues. CDR1 is ENHRY and CDR2 is SYGVKD in the germline V gene. The CDR3 is CAISDTGGMGEKLFF. The CDR3 DNA reads as TGTGCCATCAGCGATACAGGGGGAATGGGTGAAAAACTGTTTTTT.

The rearrangement joins TRBV7-6 to TRBJ2-7, with 8 bases matching TRBD1. Germline values: CDR1 SGHVS, CDR2 FNYEAQ. With 5 bases clipped from V and 4 bases from J, the junction kept 7 bases outside the gene matches. CDR3 size: 14 residues. CDR3 amino acids: CASSKDRGRYEQYF. For the CDR3, the DNA is TGTGCCAGCAGCAAAGACAGGGGTCGTTACGAGCAGTACTTC.

There are a few counts of this clone. This chain uses TRBV5-1 with TRBJ2-3; the match to TRBD2 covers 14 bases. The CDR3 sequence is 16 residues long. Germline CDR1 is SGHRS and CDR2 is YFSETQ. V lost 3 bases, J lost 3 bases, and 3 bases stayed unmatched. This CDR3 is CASSSGLAGGTDTQYF. CDR3 in DNA: TGCGCCAGCAGCTCCGGACTAGCGGGGGGAACAGATACGCAGTATTTT.

The J gene is TRBJ1-4, the V gene TRBV7-2; perhaps TRBD1 as D (6 bases). The CDR3 length is 15 residues. Germline V gene lookup returns CDR1 SGHTA and CDR2 FQGNSA. Trimming stripped 4 bases from V and 2 bases from J, with 11 bases between. The CDR3, as DNA: TGTGCCAGCAGCTCCGCAGGGGCGACTAATGAAAAACTGTTTTTT. This codes for CASSSAGATNEKLFF.

This chain joins TRBV10-3 and TRBJ1-1; 10 bases map to TRBD1. The V segment lost 4 bases and the J segment 6 bases; nucleotides outside the gene matches: 5. The germline V gene has CDR1 ENHRY and CDR2 SYGVKD. The CDR3 covers 14 residues. CDR3 in amino acids: CAISATGGNAEAFF. The CDR3 nucleotides read TGTGCCATCAGTGCGACAGGGGGCAACGCTGAAGCTTTCTTT.

V is TRBV6-4 and J is TRBJ1-1; D is unclear. The V end was cut by 2 bases, the J end by 6 bases, with 13 bases between. Germline V CDR1 and CDR2: MRHNA, SNTAGT. The CDR3 consists of 14 residues. CDR3 nucleotide sequence: TGTGCCAGCAGTGACCGTCACCGGGAGGCTGAAGCTTTCTTT. Residues: CASSDRHREAEAFF.

The gene calls are TRBV29-1 and TRBJ1-4; D may be TRBD1 (6 bases). Trimming shortened V by 3 bases and J by 7 bases, and 9 bases separated the two germline ends. Germline V gene data show CDR1 as SQVTM and CDR2 as ANQGSEA. This CDR3 has 12 residues. The CDR3 here is CSVEGRGEKLFF. CDR3 nucleotides: TGCAGCGTTGAGGGCAGGGGTGAAAAACTGTTTTTT. Complete variable domain (other parts from reference TRBV29-1 and TRBJ1-4): SAVISQKPSRDICQRGTSLTIQCQVDSQVTMMFWYRQQPGQSLTLIATANQGSEATYESGFVIDKFPISRPNLTFSTLTVSNMSPEDSSIYLCSVEGRGEKLFFGSGTQLSVL.

V usage is TRBV10-3 and J usage is TRBJ2-3, with TRBD1 identical over 9 bases. J lost 2 bases, V lost 3 bases, and 15 bases had no gene match. The CDR3 extends over 19 amino acids. The germline V gene encodes CDR1 ENHRY and CDR2 SYGVKD. The CDR3 DNA is TGTGCCATCAGTGACAGTAACAGGGGGCCTTCTTCCAACACAGATACGCAGTATTTT. It encodes CAISDSNRGPSSNTDTQYF.

The gene calls are TRBV5-4 and TRBJ2-5; D perhaps matches TRBD2 (6 bases). This CDR3 spans 17 amino acids. In germline, CDR1 is SGHNT, CDR2 YYREEE (reference sequence). With 4 bases removed from V and 1 base from J, the gap between germline ends came to 20 bases. CDR3 protein: CASSRRFLANSQETQYF. CDR3 DNA: TGTGCCAGCAGCCGGCGATTTCTAGCGAACTCCCAAGAGACCCAGTACTTC.